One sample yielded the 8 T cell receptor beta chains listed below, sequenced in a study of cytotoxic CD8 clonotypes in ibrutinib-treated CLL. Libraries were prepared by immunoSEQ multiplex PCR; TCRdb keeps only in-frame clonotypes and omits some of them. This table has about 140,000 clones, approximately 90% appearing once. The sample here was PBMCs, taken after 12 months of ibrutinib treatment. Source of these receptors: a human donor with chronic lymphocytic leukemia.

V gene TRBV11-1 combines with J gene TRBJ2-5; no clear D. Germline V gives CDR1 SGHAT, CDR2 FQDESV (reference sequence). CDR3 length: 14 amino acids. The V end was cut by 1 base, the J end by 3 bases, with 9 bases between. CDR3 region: CASSLEQFEETQYF. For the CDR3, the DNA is TGTGCCAGCAGCTTAGAACAGTTTGAAGAGACCCAGTACTTC.

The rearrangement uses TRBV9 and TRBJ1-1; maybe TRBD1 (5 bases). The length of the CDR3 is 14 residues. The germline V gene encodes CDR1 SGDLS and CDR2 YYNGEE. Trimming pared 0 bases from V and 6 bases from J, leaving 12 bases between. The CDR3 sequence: CASSVVKGKAEAFF. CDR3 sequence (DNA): TGTGCCAGCAGCGTAGTTAAGGGGAAAGCTGAAGCTTTCTTT.

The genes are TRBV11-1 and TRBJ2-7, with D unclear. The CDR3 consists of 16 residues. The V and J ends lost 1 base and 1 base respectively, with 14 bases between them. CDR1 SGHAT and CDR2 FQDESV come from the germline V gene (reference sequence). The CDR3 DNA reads TGTGCCAGCAGCTTAGGTGTTGCAGGCCTATCCTACGAGCAGTACTTC. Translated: CASSLGVAGLSYEQYF.

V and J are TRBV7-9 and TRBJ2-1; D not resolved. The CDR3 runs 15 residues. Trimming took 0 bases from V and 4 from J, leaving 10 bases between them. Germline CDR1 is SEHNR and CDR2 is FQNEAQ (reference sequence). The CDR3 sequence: CASSLAGSSYNEQFF. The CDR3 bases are TGTGCCAGCAGCTTAGCGGGCAGTTCTTACAATGAGCAGTTCTTC. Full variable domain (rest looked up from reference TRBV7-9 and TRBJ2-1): DTGVSQNPRHKITKRGQNVTFRCDPISEHNRLYWYRQTLGQGPEFLTYFQNEAQLEKSRLLSDRFSAERPKGSFSTLEIQRTEQGDSAMYLCASSLAGSSYNEQFFGPGTRLTVL.

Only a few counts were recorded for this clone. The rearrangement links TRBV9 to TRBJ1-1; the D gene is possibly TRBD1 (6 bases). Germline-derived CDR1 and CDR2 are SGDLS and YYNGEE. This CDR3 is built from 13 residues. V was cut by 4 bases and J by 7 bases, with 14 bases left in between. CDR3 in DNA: TGTGCCAGCAGCCCAGGGACAAGCGATGAAGCTTTCTTT. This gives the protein CASSPGTSDEAFF.

In DNA form, the CDR3 reads TGTGCCAGTAGTATCGAGCGGACCCTCACCGGGGAGCTGTTTTTT. Amino acids: CASSIERTLTGELFF. This chain joins TRBV19 and TRBJ2-2; D perhaps matches TRBD2 (5 bases). This CDR3 contains 15 residues. With 3 bases removed from V and 4 bases from J, the gap between germline ends came to 12 bases. Germline CDR1 and CDR2: LNHDA and SQIVND (reference sequence). Full variable domain (rest looked up from reference TRBV19 and TRBJ2-2): DGGITQSPKYLFRKEGQNVTLSCEQNLNHDAMYWYRQDPGQGLRLIYYSQIVNDFQKGDIAEGYSVSREKKESFPLTVTSAQKNPTAFYLCASSIERTLTGELFFGEGSRLTVL.

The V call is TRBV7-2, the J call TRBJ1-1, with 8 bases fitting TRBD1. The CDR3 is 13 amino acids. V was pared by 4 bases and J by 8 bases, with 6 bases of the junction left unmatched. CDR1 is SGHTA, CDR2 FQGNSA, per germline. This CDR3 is CASSSRQGLEAFF. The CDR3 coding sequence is TGTGCCAGCAGCTCCAGACAGGGGCTAGAAGCTTTCTTT. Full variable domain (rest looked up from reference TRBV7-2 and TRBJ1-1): GAGVSQSPSNKVTEKGKDVELRCDPISGHTALYWYRQSLGQGLEFLIYFQGNSAPDKSGLPSDRFSAERTGGSVSTLTIQRTQQEDSAVYLCASSSRQGLEAFFGQGTRLTVV.

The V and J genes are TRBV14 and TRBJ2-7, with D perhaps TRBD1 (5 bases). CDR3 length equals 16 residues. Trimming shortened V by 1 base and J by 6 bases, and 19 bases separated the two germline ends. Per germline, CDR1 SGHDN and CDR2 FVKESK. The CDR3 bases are TGTGCCAGCAGCCAAGGCCTTTGGCAGGGTCGGTTCGAGCAGTACTTC. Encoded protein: CASSQGLWQGRFEQYF.